This T cell receptor beta chain was captured by sequencing in a study of cytomegalovirus exposure and HLA in healthy donors. Study overall: A subsequent analysis reported that the 95 to 150 validation repertoires were produced on the same platform that had also been used for the roughly 670 first-cohort repertoires. Study-wide results and caveats: Accounts indicate the classifier identified cytomegalovirus status with strong specificity and sensitivity. TCR clusters originating in the first cohort tended to co-occur in the roughly 120 validation repertoires, according to a later analysis. Researchers counted 164 TCR beta chains as cytomegalovirus-associated.

The germline gives CDR1 SNHLY, CDR2 FYNNEI. The CDR3 sequence is 15 residues long. J gave up 2 bases and V 4 bases, and 8 bases lay outside the gene matches. In regard to this clone: As yet, its antigen is unknown.

The method was immunoSEQ multiplex PCR; TCRdb's version includes in-frame clones alone and lacks a portion of them. The table lists some 350,000 clones, approximately 86% of them singletons. Sequencing was performed on PBMCs. The chain couples TRBV2 to TRBJ2-7; 7 bases align to TRBD1. This sequence originates from a woman aged 25 to 39 in good health and CMV-seropositive. The CDR3 loop is CASSGLGQATYEQYF. In DNA, the CDR3 is TGTGCCAGCAGTGGACTCGGACAGGCGACCTACGAGCAGTACTTC.